The present entry profiles one TCR beta chain with its context. The sample belongs to a study of blood T cell repertoires in COVID-19. As originally analysed: Using reference gene primer amplification, nucleated cell counts were estimated. Sequenced by immunoSEQ multiplex PCR; TCRdb stores in-frame clones only, minus some. V and J calls and clone size come straight from that table; D and trimming were deduced from the DNA. Among nearly 110,000 clones listed, about three quarters were seen once. Trimming shortened V by 1 base and J by 6 bases, and 10 bases separated the two germline ends. The length of the CDR3 is 13 residues. Per the germline V gene, CDR1 is LGHDT and CDR2 is YNNKEL (reference sequence).

The source material was peripheral blood. The source of this sequence is a man aged 65-85 years with acute or convalescent COVID-19. The chain carries TRBV3-1 (or the pseudogene TRBV3-2) and TRBJ2-7; no clear D gene. The CDR3 nucleotides are TGTGCCAGCAGCCAAGGATCCGCGGTCGAGCAGTACTTC. It yields the protein CASSQGSAVEQYF.